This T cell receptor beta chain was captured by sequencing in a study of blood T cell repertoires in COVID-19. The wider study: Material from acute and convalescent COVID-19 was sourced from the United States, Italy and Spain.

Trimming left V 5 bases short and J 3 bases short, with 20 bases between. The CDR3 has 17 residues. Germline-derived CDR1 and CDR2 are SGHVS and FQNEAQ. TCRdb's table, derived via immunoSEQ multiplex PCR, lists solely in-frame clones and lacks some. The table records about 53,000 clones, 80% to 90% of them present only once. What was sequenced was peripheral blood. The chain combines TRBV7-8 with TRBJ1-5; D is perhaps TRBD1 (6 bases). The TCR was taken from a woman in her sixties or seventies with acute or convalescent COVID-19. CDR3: CASSEVQGSRNNQPQHF. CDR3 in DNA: TGTGCCAGCAGCGAAGTACAGGGAAGTCGGAACAATCAGCCCCAGCATTTT.